Each of the 11 T cell receptor beta chains below was sequenced from the same sample in a study of blood T cell repertoires in COVID-19. Some clones are missing from TCRdb's copy, which holds only in-frame ones; the method was immunoSEQ multiplex PCR. The sample contains fewer than 55,000 clones, roughly 82% of which appear only once. The sequenced sample was peripheral blood. These receptors originate from a woman aged 55 to 70 with acute or convalescent COVID-19.

The chain combines TRBV5-6 with TRBJ1-2; D perhaps matches TRBD1 (6 bases). Trimming removed 4 bases at V and 5 bases at J, with 18 bases between. This CDR3 is built from 15 residues. Germline-derived CDR1 and CDR2 are SGHDT and YYEEEE. CDR3 sequence: CASSPSRTGRYGYTF. In DNA form, the CDR3 reads TGTGCCAGCAGCCCGTCCCGCACAGGGCGGTATGGCTACACCTTC. Combining the CDR3 with reference TRBV5-6 and TRBJ1-2 gives the whole variable domain DAGVTQSPTHLIKTRGQQVTLRCSPKSGHDTVSWYQQALGQGPQFIFQYYEEEERQRGNFPDRFSGHQFPNYSSELNVNALLLGDSALYLCASSPSRTGRYGYTFGSGTRLTVV.

The chain uses TRBV19 and TRBJ1-2, with D perhaps matching TRBD1 (5 bases). There are 16 residues in the CDR3. Deletions cut 8 bases from V and 6 bases from J, with 25 bases between. Germline CDR1 is LNHDA and CDR2 is SQIVND (reference sequence). As DNA, the CDR3 is TGTGCCAGTCGAGGCCCCGGGGAGGGGCGCCGGGATGGCTACACCTTC. Its protein is CASRGPGEGRRDGYTF.

The chain combines TRBV15 with TRBJ1-2, with TRBD1 identical over 8 bases. Germline values: CDR1 LNHNV, CDR2 YYDKDF (reference sequence). This CDR3 is built from 13 residues. After removal of 4 bases from V and 6 bases from J, the junction contained 4 bases not matched to a gene. CDR3: CATSKDRGHGYTF. The CDR3, as DNA: TGTGCCACCAGCAAAGACAGGGGACATGGCTACACCTTC.

The chain recombines TRBV6-6 with TRBJ1-1; weak D call: TRBD1 (5 bases). Germline V lookup: CDR1 MNHNY, CDR2 SVGAGI (reference sequence). The CDR3 is made up of 15 amino acids. V was trimmed by 5 bases and J by 0 bases, leaving 13 bases between them. Here the CDR3 DNA reads TGTGCCAGCAGTAAAAAGACAGCTATGAACACTGAAGCTTTCTTT. As protein: CASSKKTAMNTEAFF.

In its sample, this clone was seen once. This rearrangement joins TRBV2 to TRBJ1-6, with 8 nucleotides matching TRBD1. The CDR3 is made up of 14 amino acids. In germline, CDR1 is SNHLY, CDR2 FYNNEI. The V and J ends lost 5 bases and 7 bases, in that order; junction bases with no gene match: 4. The CDR3 nucleotides read TGTGCCAGCAGTTGGGACAGGATGAATTCACCCCTCCACTTT. It encodes CASSWDRMNSPLHF.

The rearrangement joins TRBV5-6 to TRBJ1-4; D may be TRBD1 (6 bases). CDR1 and CDR2 from the germline V gene are SGHDT and YYEEEE. This CDR3 contains 16 residues. V lost 2 bases, J lost 5 bases, and 16 bases lay in between. CDR3 protein: CASSFNTARGNEKLFF. The DNA of the CDR3 is TGTGCCAGCAGCTTTAACACTGCCAGGGGAAATGAAAAACTGTTTTTT.

The genes are TRBV18 and TRBJ1-1; D is perhaps TRBD1 (5 bases). The CDR3 covers 13 residues. Germline V lookup: CDR1 KGHSH, CDR2 LQKENI. Between the trimmed V and J ends, which lost 6 bases and 14 bases, there was a span of 22 bases. The CDR3 reads CASSPTVKGPGFF. The CDR3 region has the DNA TGTGCCAGCTCCCCGACAGTTAAGGGCCCCGGGTTCTTT.

The chain recombines TRBV27 with TRBJ1-1, with 8 bases matching TRBD1. Germline CDR1 reads MNHEY; CDR2 reads SMNVEV (reference sequence). V was pared by 4 bases and J by 3 bases, with 1 base of the junction left unmatched. The CDR3 has 13 residues. The CDR3, as DNA: TGTGCCAGCAGTTACAGGGGGGACACTGAAGCTTTCTTT. Its protein product is CASSYRGDTEAFF.

The CDR3 is CAWRGRGGTYEQYF. The CDR3 DNA reads as TGTGCCTGGAGAGGTCGGGGGGGGACTTACGAGCAGTACTTC. The gene calls are TRBV30 and TRBJ2-7, with 8 bases matching TRBD2. Germline V lookup: CDR1 GTSNPN, CDR2 SVGIG (reference sequence). The CDR3 is 14 residues long. V gave up 3 bases and J gave up 4 bases; unmatched junction bases: 8.

The V and J genes are TRBV11-1 and TRBJ2-7; TRBD1 matches at 10 bases. The CDR3 covers 16 residues. V was clipped by 4 bases and J by 6 bases; unmatched bases: 12. CDR1 SGHAT and CDR2 FQDESV come from the germline V gene (reference sequence). The CDR3 loop is CASSSGPGQGRFEQYF. In nucleotides, the CDR3 is TGTGCCAGCAGCTCGGGGCCGGGACAGGGGAGGTTCGAGCAGTACTTC.

V gene TRBV18 combines with J gene TRBJ1-2; 8 bases match TRBD1. CDR3 size: 17 residues. The J segment lost 0 bases and the V segment lost 3 bases, leaving 9 bases of the junction unmatched. The germline CDR1 and CDR2 sequences are KGHSH and LQKENI. This CDR3 reads CASSPTGGLKANYGYTF. The CDR3 DNA follows: TGTGCCAGCTCACCTACAGGGGGACTGAAAGCTAACTATGGCTACACCTTC.